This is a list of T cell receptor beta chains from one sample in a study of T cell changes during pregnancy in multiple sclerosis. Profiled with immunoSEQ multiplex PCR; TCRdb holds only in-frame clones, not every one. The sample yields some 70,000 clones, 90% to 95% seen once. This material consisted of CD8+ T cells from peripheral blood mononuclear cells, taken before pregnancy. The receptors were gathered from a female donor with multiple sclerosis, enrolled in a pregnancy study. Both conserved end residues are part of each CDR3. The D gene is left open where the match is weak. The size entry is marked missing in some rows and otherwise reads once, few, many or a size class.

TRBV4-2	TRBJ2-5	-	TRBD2	TGTGCCAGCAGCCACCCCGGGGGGGATGACGGGGGAGGGGGAGAGACCCAGTACTTC	CASSHPGGDDGGGGETQYF
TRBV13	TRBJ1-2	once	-	TGTGCCAGCAGCATACTAAGGGCCCAGGGGCCTATATTTGGCTACACCTTC	CASSILRAQGPIFGYTF
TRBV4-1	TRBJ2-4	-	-	TGCGCCAGCAGCCCTAGGGAGTATGCCAAAAACATTCAGTACTTC	CASSPREYAKNIQYF
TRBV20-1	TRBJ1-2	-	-	TGCAGTGCTAGAGCCAGGGCTGGCTACACCTTC	CSARARAGYTF
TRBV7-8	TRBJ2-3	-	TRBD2	TGTGCCAGCAGCTTAGCGGGTCTAGCGGAGATAAGCACAGATACGCAGTATTTT	CASSLAGLAEISTDTQYF
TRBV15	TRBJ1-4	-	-	TGTGCCACCAGCAGGACAGTTGCAACTAATGAAAAACTGTTTTTT	CATSRTVATNEKLFF
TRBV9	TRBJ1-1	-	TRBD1	TGTGCCAGCAGCGGGGGACAGGGAAAGGACACTGAAGCTTTCTTT	CASSGGQGKDTEAFF
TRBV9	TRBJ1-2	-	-	TGTGCCAGCAGCGGAGAAGGACAGATCGACTATGGCTACACCTTC	CASSGEGQIDYGYTF
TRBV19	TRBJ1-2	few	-	TGTGCCAGTACCCCGGACAGCTATGGCTACACCTTC	CASTPDSYGYTF
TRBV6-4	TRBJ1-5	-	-	TGTGCCAGCAGTCCCAGACACAATAGCAATCAGCCCCAGCATTTT	CASSPRHNSNQPQHF
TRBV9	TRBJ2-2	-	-	TGTGCCAGCAGCGTTAGCGGCGGTGAGCTGTTTTTT	CASSVSGGELFF
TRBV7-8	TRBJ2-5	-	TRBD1	TGTGCCAGCAGCTCGACAGGGGGTCCAGAGACCCAGTACTTC	CASSSTGGPETQYF
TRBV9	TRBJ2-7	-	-	TGTGCCAGCACCTCGCGGGACAGCTCCTACGAGCAGTACTTC	CASTSRDSSYEQYF
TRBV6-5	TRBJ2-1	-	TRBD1	TGTGCCAGCAGTTACGCTCCGGGACAGTACAATGAGCAGTTCTTC	CASSYAPGQYNEQFF
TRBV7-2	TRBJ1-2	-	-	TGTGCCAGCAGCGCGACAGGCGCAGCTAACTATGGCTACACCTTC	CASSATGAANYGYTF
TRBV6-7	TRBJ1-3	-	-	TGTGCCAGCAGTTACCGCAGGATCTCTGGAAACACCATATATTTT	CASSYRRISGNTIYF
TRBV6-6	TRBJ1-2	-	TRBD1	TGTGCCAGCAGTCGCCAGTGGACAGGCGATGGCTACACCTTC	CASSRQWTGDGYTF
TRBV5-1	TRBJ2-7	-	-	TGCGCCAGCAGCTTGGCCTCGGGGATGTTCTACGAGCAGTACTTC	CASSLASGMFYEQYF
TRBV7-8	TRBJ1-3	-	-	TGTGCCAGCAGCTTAACGGGGGTCGGAAACACCATATATTTT	CASSLTGVGNTIYF
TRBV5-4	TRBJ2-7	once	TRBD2	TGTGCCAGCAGCTCACTAGCGGGGGAGTCCTACGAGCAGTACTTC	CASSSLAGESYEQYF
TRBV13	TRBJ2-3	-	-	TGTGCCAGCAGCCCGGGGTATACAGATACGCAGTATTTT	CASSPGYTDTQYF
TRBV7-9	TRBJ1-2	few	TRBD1	TGTGCCAGCAGCAGGGGACAGGGAGATGGCTACACCTTC	CASSRGQGDGYTF